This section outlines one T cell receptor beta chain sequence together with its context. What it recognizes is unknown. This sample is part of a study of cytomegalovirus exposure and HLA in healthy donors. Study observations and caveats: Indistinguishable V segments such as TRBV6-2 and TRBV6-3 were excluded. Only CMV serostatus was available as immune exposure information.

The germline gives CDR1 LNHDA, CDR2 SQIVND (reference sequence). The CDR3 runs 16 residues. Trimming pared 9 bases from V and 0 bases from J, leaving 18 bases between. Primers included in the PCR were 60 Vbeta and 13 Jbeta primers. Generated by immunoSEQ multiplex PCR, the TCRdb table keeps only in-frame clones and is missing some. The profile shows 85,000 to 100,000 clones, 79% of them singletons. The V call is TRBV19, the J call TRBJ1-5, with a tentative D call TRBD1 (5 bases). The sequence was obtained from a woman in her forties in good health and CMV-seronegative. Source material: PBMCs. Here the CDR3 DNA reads TGTGCCAGGGGGGGACTCAGTTTACATAGCAATCAGCCCCAGCATTTT. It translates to CARGGLSLHSNQPQHF. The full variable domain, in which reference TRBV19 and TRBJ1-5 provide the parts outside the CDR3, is DGGITQSPKYLFRKEGQNVTLSCEQNLNHDAMYWYRQDPGQGLRLIYYSQIVNDFQKGDIAEGYSVSREKKESFPLTVTSAQKNPTAFYLCARGGLSLHSNQPQHFGDGTRLSIL.